This record looks at one T cell receptor beta chain sequence and its context. This clonotype was counted between two and nine times. Its binding antigen is unknown. The record has no base qualities; no much larger clone is one base away. Here V drops 4 bases and J drops 2 bases, and the junction holds 8 bases not matched to any gene. CDR1 and CDR2, per the germline V gene (reference sequence), are MNHEY and SMNVEV. Reading from cysteine to phenylalanine, the CDR3 counts 15 amino acids. This entry keeps only the CDR3 DNA: 45 bases, framed from base 1. This sample is part of a study of vaccination and CD4 T cells after COVID-19 (dated by TCRdb to between 2022 and 2023). About the study as a whole: Every convalescent patient had a positive nasal swab PCR test for SARS-CoV-2, with mild disease in about nine patients and severe disease in one. Post-vaccine blood samples were collected a median of approximately 72 days after the second vaccine dose, ranging from about 14 to 241 days. The convalescent cohort included six males and four females, with two Hispanic individuals, seven Caucasians, two Asians and one multiracial person. Each participant got two doses of either the Pfizer-BioNTech BNT162b2 vaccine (n=8) or the Moderna mRNA-1273 vaccine (n=2). Control cultures received a CEFX viral epitope pool as the positive control, an HIV-1 Nef peptide pool as the negative control, or no peptide. For stimulating the cultures, overlapping spike peptide pools were used, derived from SARS-CoV-2 as well as from the common cold coronaviruses HCoV-NL63, HCoV-OC43 and HCoV-229E. The spike-specific CD4+ TCR repertoire was compared before and after mRNA vaccination in over nine COVID-19 convalescent patients and a handful of infection-naive healthy vaccine recipients. Post-COVID blood samples were collected from convalescent patients a median of about 92 days after diagnosis, with a range of roughly 35 to 170 days.

This specimen's treatment or condition label, interpreted: approximately nine-day PBMC culture with coronavirus spike peptide pools or control peptides (ViraFEST assay). The ViraFEST assay, used in the study, expanded antigen-specific T cells with peptide pools and then identified the expanded clonotypes through TCR sequencing. The convalescent patients' positive SARS-CoV-2 PCR tests were from March to December 2020, which was before the Alpha, Beta and Delta variants emerged in the United States. Each well held 1.5 million to 2.5 million PBMCs cultured with about 9.8 ug/ml peptide pools in IMDM containing approximately 5% human AB serum and 8 to 10 IU/ml IL-2. On days 3 and 7, half of the culture medium was replaced with fresh IL-2-containing medium. After 10 to 11 days of culture, CD4+ T cells were isolated by negative selection with the EasySep CD4+ T cell isolation kit. Ficoll-Paque Plus gradient centrifugation was used to isolate PBMCs from whole blood, and the isolated PBMCs were then either used fresh or cryopreserved at -140C. Each culture condition was generally run in triplicate wells.

What the authors observed across the whole study: The study included relatively few convalescent patients and did not analyze early timepoints after natural infection. The median count of SARS-CoV-2-reactive clonotypes went up from 20 to 25 after infection to a few dozen after vaccination, although the change was not significant. Among the post-vaccine SARS-CoV-2-reactive clones in convalescent patients, a median 86.3% showed up only after vaccination, which suggests vaccine-specific priming. Of the vaccine-specific clones in convalescent patients, 304 of 307, or nearly all, reacted only to SARS-CoV-2 spike and did not cross-react with common cold coronaviruses.

The protocol used for the library was PCR. At the Johns Hopkins FTIC core, DNA from the cultured CD4+ T cells underwent TCR sequencing with the Oncomine TCR Beta short-read assay. The QIAamp micro DNA kit was used to extract genomic DNA from the cultured CD4+ T cells. Oncomine TCR Beta libraries from cultured CD4+ T cells were pooled with unique dual indexes and sequenced on an Illumina iSeq 100. In the paper's pipeline: Non-productive sequences were removed, and CDR3s that did not start with C, did not end with F or W, or were shorter than 7 amino acids were discarded. The MANAFEST web application was used to identify antigen-specific clonotypes by comparing peptide-stimulated wells against reference wells and other culture wells. An FDR below 0.05, an odds ratio above 5, and a productive frequency above 0.1% in at least two of three replicate wells were required for clones to be considered positive. Clonotypes that were significantly expanded in both SARS-CoV-2 spike wells and at least one common cold coronavirus spike condition were defined as cross-reactive. Using R version 3.6.1, CDR3 homology was evaluated through Levenshtein distances (stringdist) along with unrooted phylogenetic trees (ape). TCRdb itself trimmed the public reads at Q25 with fastp, ran MiXCR and retained productive beta chains. Under each unique CDR3 protein, matching rows form one entry showing the most common genes and DNA. The V and J calls here are based on TCRdb, not the publication. Across this sample there are approximately 8,100 distinct CDR3 sequences, with approximately 50% seen only once. About two fifths of the sample lies in the top ten.

This clonotype was sampled from a human donor who had recovered from COVID-19. The chain is made from TRBV27 and TRBJ2-7; 7 junctional bases match TRBD2. Sequencing was carried out using CD4+ T cells from blood, cultured in vitro. CDR3 region: CASSSSAGVTYEQYF. The DNA is as follows: TGTGCCAGCAGTTCCTCGGCGGGAGTAACCTACGAGCAGTACTTC.